This T cell receptor (beta chain) appears in the sequencing data of a study of human T cells and chemical hapten exposure. The wider study: Sensitization applied 2% DPC to roughly 2 cm by roughly 2 cm of upper inner arm skin.

TCRdb called the RACE reads again in MiXCR, with one record for every CDR3 protein. The data show 74,000 or so distinct CDR3 sequences, around a tenth seen once. Time point in this sample: patch test 1, 2 weeks after DPC sensitization. Sample treatment: therapeutic diphenylcyclopropenone sensitization with weekly scalp DPC. Every patch test was put on after a blood sample was taken. The V end was cut by 3 bases, the J end by 3 bases, with 9 bases between. The germline V gene has CDR1 DFQATT and CDR2 SNEGSKA (reference sequence). The CDR3 is 14 residues long. This clonotype was seen more than once but under ten times.

The chain employs TRBV20-1 and TRBJ2-6; D uncertain. This sequence was found in a woman aged 50 to 65 with alopecia areata. Some clones in this sample may be carry-over from other donors' samples. The material was whole blood, obtained in connection with sensitization to the hapten diphenylcyclopropenone (DPC). The CDR3 nucleotides are TGCAGTGCTAGCGTTAGTCGTGGGGCCAACGTCCTGACTTTC. Encoded protein: CSASVSRGANVLTF.